This T cell receptor (beta chain) was sequenced during a study of PD-1 blockade in classical Hodgkin lymphoma. Germline assignment: CDR1 SGHAT and CDR2 FQNNGV. Between the trimmed V and J ends, which lost 5 bases and 2 bases, there was a span of 19 bases. The CDR3 has 16 amino acids. Study conclusions and caveats: Exclusion removed patients who began nivolumab under 1 year after ASCT. Relapsed/refractory patients reportedly had lower baseline diversity than newly diagnosed patients.

All patients experienced relapse after autologous stem cell transplantation, and brentuximab vedotin exposure was variable. Magnetic depletion of non-target cells from thawed PBMCs yielded purified CD8+ T cells. On this clone itself: Antigen: not known.

Method: immunoSEQ multiplex PCR; TCRdb's copy keeps in-frame clones and lacks some. Here the sample spans about 6,000 clones, nearly 55% being singletons. The specimen was CD8+ T cells from blood, collected at baseline. The chain is built from TRBV11-2 and TRBJ2-7, with a tentative D call TRBD2 (5 bases). The sequence was collected from a human donor with classical Hodgkin lymphoma. CDR3 DNA sequence: TGTGCCAGCAGCACGTACGGTATCCAGCGGACCTACGAGCAGTACTTC. This encodes CASSTYGIQRTYEQYF.